This TCR beta chain was captured by sequencing in a study of T cell repertoires in cytomegalovirus infection. In the study overall: Public TCR beta signature analysis indicated the presence of both CMV infection and matching HLA type.

The length of the CDR3 is 12 residues. Per germline, CDR1 MDHEN and CDR2 SYDVKM. The V end lost 3 bases, the J end lost 6 bases, and 7 bases lay between the germline ends. Each CDR3 protein gets one entry after TCRdb re-called the reads with MiXCR. The table records about 600,000 distinct CDR3 sequences, approximately 24% of them present only once. Regarding this clonotype: What it binds is unknown.

Regarding the study as a whole: People with CMV and the relevant HLA were identified by cumulative public TCR beta family frequency. Across the ex vivo response, the dominant clonotypes were HLA-C-restricted CMV-specific TCR beta clonotypes.

The receptor was isolated from a human donor in good health (CMV status not recorded). Some clones in this sample may be carry-over from other donors' samples. The chain combines TRBV28 with TRBJ2-3; D gene unclear. Sequenced material: CD8+ T cells from PBMCs. Here the CDR3 DNA reads TGTGCCAGCAGTTTCCAAGGGGATACGCAGTATTTT. Its translation: CASSFQGDTQYF. Full variable domain (missing parts from reference TRBV28 and TRBJ2-3): DVKVTQSSRYLVKRTGEKVFLECVQDMDHENMFWYRQDPGLGLRLIYFSYDVKMKEKGDIPEGYSVSREKKERFSLILESASTNQTSMYLCASSFQGDTQYFGPGTRLTVL.